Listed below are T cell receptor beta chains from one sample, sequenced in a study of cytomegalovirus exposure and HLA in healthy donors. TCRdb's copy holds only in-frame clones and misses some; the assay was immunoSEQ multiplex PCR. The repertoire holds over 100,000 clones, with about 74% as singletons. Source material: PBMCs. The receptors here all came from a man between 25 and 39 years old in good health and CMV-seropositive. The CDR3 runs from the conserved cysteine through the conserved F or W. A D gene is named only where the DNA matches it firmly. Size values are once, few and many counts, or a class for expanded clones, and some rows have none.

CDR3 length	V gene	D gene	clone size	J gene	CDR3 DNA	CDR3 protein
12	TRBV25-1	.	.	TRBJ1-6	TGTGCCAGCAGTGAATCGCGGTCACCCCTCCACTTT	CASSESRSPLHF
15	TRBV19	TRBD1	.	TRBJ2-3	TGTGCCAGTAGTATAGGGACAGGGGGTACAGATACGCAGTATTTT	CASSIGTGGTDTQYF
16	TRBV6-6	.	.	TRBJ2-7	TGTGCCAGCAGTTACTCGCCGGACTTAAGCTCCTACGAGCAGTACTTC	CASSYSPDLSSYEQYF
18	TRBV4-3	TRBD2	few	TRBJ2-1	TGCGCCAGCAGCCAGGCTATAGCGGGGGCTAGCTCCTACAATGAGCAGTTCTTC	CASSQAIAGASSYNEQFF
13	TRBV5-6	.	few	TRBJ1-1	TGTGCCAGCCTTCAGGAAAAAAACACTGAAGCTTTCTTT	CASLQEKNTEAFF
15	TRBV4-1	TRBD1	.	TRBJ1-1	TGCGCCAGCAGCTCGAGGGACAGGCGAGACACTGAAGCTTTCTTT	CASSSRDRRDTEAFF
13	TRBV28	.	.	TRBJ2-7	TGTGCCAGCCAGGGGAATCCTTCCTACGAGCAGTACTTC	CASQGNPSYEQYF
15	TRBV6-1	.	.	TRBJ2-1	TGTGCCAGCAGTGAAGGGGACACATCCTACAATGAGCAGTTCTTC	CASSEGDTSYNEQFF
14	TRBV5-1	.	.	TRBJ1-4	TGCGCCAGCAGCTTGGGTCAGGGTGACGAAAAACTGTTTTTT	CASSLGQGDEKLFF
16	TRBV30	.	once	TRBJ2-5	TGTGCCTGGAGTGTAATTGGCGGTGGCCTTTTAGAGACCCAGTACTTC	CAWSVIGGGLLETQYF
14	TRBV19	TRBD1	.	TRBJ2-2	TGTGCCAGCAAGGACAGGGCGAACACCGGGGAGCTGTTTTTT	CASKDRANTGELFF
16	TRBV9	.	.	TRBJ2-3	TGTGCCAGCAGCGCCGCAGAAGGGGGCGCGGGGGATACGCAGTATTTT	CASSAAEGGAGDTQYF
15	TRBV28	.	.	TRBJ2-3	TGTGCCAGCAGTTGGGCCGGGACAAGAAGGGATACGCAGTATTTT	CASSWAGTRRDTQYF
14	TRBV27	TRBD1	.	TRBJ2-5	TGTGCCAGCAGTTTGGAACAGGGGGCGTGGGAGCAGTACTTC	CASSLEQGAWEQYF
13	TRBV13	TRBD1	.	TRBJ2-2	TGTGCCAGCAGCTTAAGGGGGCGCGGGGAGCTGTTTTTT	CASSLRGRGELFF
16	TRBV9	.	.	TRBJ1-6	TGTGCCAGCAGCTCAACCCCCTCACAGCAGAATTCACCCCTCCACTTT	CASSSTPSQQNSPLHF
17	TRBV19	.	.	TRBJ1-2	TGTGCCAGTAGTCAGAACCCGGCGACAGGAGCTAACTATGGCTACACCTTC	CASSQNPATGANYGYTF
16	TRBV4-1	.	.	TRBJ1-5	TGCGCCAGCAGCCAAGATCGGGGGGTATACAATCAGCCCCAGCATTTT	CASSQDRGVYNQPQHF
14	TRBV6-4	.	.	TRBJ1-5	TGTGCCTGGGGGGGCCCTTATAGCAATCAGCCCCAGCATTTT	CAWGGPYSNQPQHF
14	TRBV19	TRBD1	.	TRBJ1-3	TGTGCCAGTAGGCGGACAGGGAGCGGAAACACCATATATTTT	CASRRTGSGNTIYF
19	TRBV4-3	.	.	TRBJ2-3	TGCGCCAGCAGCCAAGATGAAGCCTTCACCTTAGCTAGCACAGATACGCAGTATTTT	CASSQDEAFTLASTDTQYF
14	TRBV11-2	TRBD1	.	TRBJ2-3	TGTGCCAGCAGCTCCAGGGGGCCGGGAGATACGCAGTATTTT	CASSSRGPGDTQYF
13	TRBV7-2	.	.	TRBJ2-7	TGTGCCAGCAGCTTAGAACTCCCCTACGAGCAGTACTTC	CASSLELPYEQYF
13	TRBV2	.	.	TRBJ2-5	TGTGCCAGCAGGGACGGCTGGAGGGAGACCCAGTACTTC	CASRDGWRETQYF
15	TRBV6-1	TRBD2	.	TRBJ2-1	TGTGCCAGTACCTTTAGCGGGGGGCCTAGGGATGAGCAGTTCTTC	CASTFSGGPRDEQFF
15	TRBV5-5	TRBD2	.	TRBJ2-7	TGTGCCAGCAGGTTAAGCGGGGGGTTCTTTCTCGAGCAGTACTTC	CASRLSGGFFLEQYF
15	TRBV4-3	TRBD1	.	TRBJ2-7	TGCGCCAGCAGCCAAGCGGACAGGGGGCCCTACGAGCAGTACTTC	CASSQADRGPYEQYF
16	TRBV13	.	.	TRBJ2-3	TGTGCCAGCAGCCACGCGGCTGTGAGGCGCACAGATACGCAGTATTTT	CASSHAAVRRTDTQYF
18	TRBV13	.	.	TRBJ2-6	TGTGCCAGCAGCTCCGCGGGGACCCCCCTCTCTGGGGCCAACGTCCTGACTTTC	CASSSAGTPLSGANVLTF
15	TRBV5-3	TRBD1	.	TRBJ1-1	TGTGCCAGAAGCAGAAGGGGGCGCGATGATACTGAAGCTTTCTTT	CARSRRGRDDTEAFF
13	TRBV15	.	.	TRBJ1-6	TGTGCCACCAGCAGAGGGAGGAATTCACCCCTCCACTTT	CATSRGRNSPLHF
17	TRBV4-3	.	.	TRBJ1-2	TGCGCCAGCAGCCAAGCCCCAACCTCCGACAGTATCTATGGCTACACCTTC	CASSQAPTSDSIYGYTF
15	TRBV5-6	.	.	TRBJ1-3	TGTGCCAGCAGCCCTGGGCCCGACTCTGGAAACACCATATATTTT	CASSPGPDSGNTIYF
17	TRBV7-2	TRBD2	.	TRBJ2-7	TGTGCCAGCAGCTTCCTTCCTAGCGGTTCTAGCTCCTACGAGCAGTACTTC	CASSFLPSGSSSYEQYF
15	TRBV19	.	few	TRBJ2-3	TGTGCCAGTAGTATACAGGTTACTAGCACAGATACGCAGTATTTT	CASSIQVTSTDTQYF
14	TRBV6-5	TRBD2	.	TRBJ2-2	TGTGCCAGCTCTAGCGGGGGCCCCTTCGGGGAGCTGTTTTTT	CASSSGGPFGELFF
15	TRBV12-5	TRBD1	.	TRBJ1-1	TGTGCTAGTGGTGCAGCTCAGGGGGACTTCACTGAAGCTTTCTTT	CASGAAQGDFTEAFF